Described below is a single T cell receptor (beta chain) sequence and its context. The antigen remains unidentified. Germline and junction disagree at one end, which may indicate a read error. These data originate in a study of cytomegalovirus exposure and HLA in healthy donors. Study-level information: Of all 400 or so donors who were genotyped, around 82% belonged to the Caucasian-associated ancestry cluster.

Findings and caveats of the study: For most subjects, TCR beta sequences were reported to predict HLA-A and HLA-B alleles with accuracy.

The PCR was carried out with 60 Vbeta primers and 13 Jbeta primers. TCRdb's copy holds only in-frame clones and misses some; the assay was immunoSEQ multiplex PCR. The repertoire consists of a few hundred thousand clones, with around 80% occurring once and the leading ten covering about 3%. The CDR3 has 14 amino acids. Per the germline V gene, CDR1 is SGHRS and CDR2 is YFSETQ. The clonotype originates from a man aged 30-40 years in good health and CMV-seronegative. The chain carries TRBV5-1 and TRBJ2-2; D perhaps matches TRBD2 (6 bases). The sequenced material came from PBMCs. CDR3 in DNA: TGCGCCAGCAGCTTGGCCGTCTCGGGCGGGGAGCCGTTTTTT. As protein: CASSLAVSGGEPFF.